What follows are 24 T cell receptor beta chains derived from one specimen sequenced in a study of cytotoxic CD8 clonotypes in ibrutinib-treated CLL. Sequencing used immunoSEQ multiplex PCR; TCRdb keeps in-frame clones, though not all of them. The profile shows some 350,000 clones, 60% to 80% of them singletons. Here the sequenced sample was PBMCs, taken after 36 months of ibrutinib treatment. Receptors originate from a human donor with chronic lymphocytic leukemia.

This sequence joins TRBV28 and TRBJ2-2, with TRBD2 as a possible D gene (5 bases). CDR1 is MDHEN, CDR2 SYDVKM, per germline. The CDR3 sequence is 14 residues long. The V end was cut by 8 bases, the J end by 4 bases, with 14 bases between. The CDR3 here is CASASIRGTGELFF. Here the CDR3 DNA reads TGTGCCAGCGCCTCCATTCGGGGCACCGGGGAGCTGTTTTTT.

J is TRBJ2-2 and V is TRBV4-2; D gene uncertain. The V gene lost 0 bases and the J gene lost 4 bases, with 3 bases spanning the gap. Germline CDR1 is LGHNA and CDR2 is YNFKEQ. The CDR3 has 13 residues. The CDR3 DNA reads TGTGCCAGCAGCCAAGAACCCACCGGGGAGCTGTTTTTT. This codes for CASSQEPTGELFF.

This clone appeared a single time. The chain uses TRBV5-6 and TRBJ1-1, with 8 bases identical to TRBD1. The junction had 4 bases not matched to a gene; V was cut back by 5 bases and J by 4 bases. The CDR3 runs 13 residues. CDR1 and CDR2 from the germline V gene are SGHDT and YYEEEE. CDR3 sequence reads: CASSHRGGTEAFF. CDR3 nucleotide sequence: TGTGCCAGCAGTCACAGGGGGGGCACTGAAGCTTTCTTT.

The CDR3 sequence is CASSQVAGTSGSYEQYF. CDR3 DNA: TGCGCCAGCAGCCAAGTGGCGGGGACTAGCGGGAGCTACGAGCAGTACTTC. This chain uses TRBV4-3 with TRBJ2-7; TRBD2 matches at 14 bases. J was trimmed by 3 bases and V by 1 base; bases with no gene match: 5. This CDR3 spans 17 amino acids. CDR1 is LGHNA and CDR2 is YSLEER in the germline V gene.

CDR3 sequence (DNA): TGTGCCAGCAGTTTGTTACCAGGGGCAACAGATACGCAGTATTTT. Amino acids: CASSLLPGATDTQYF. The rearrangement joins TRBV27 to TRBJ2-3, with D possibly being TRBD1 (6 bases). V was trimmed by 3 bases and J by 3 bases, leaving 13 bases between them. The germline V gene has CDR1 MNHEY and CDR2 SMNVEV (reference sequence). This CDR3 comprises 15 residues.

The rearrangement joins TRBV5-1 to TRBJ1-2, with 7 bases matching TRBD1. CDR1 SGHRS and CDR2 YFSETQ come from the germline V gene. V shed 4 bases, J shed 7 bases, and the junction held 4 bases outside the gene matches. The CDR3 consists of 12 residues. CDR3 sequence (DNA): TGCGCCAGCAGCCCGACAGGGCCTGGCTACACCTTC. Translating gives CASSPTGPGYTF.

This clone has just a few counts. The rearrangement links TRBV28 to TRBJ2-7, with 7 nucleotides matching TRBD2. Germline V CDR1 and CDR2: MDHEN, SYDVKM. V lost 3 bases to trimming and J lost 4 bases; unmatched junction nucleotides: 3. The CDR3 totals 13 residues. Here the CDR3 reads CASSFDGGYEQYF. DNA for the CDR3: TGTGCCAGCAGTTTTGACGGGGGGTACGAGCAGTACTTC.

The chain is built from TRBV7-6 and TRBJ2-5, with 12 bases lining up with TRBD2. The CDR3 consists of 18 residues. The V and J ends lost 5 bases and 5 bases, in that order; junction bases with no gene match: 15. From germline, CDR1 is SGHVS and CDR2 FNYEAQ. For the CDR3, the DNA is TGTGCCAGCAGCCCTAGCGCCCTAGCGGGAGGGCCTCAGGAGACCCAGTACTTC. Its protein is CASSPSALAGGPQETQYF.

The CDR3 region has the DNA TGCAGCGTTGAGGCGGGGGTAAACACTGAAGCTTTCTTT. Translating gives CSVEAGVNTEAFF. This chain connects TRBV29-1 to TRBJ1-1, with a weak D call TRBD1 (5 bases). V shed 3 bases and J shed 2 bases, with 10 bases lying between them. The CDR3 runs 13 residues. Germline V CDR1 and CDR2: SQVTM, ANQGSEA.

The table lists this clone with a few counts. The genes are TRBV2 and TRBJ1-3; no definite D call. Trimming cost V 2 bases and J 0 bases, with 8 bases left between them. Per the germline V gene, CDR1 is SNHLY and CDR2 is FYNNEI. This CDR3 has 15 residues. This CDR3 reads CASSERWSSGNTIYF. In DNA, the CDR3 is TGTGCCAGCAGTGAACGTTGGAGCTCTGGAAACACCATATATTTT.

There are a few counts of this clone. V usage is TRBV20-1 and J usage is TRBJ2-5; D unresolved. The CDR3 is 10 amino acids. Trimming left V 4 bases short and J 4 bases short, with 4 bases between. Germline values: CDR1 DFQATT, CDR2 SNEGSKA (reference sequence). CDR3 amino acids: CSANRETQYF. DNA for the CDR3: TGCAGTGCTAATAGAGAGACCCAGTACTTC.

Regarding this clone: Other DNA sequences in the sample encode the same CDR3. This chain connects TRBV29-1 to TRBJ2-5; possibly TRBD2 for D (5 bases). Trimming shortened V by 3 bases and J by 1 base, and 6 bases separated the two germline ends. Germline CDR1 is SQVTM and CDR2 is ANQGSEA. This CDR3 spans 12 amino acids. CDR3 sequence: CSVDGIQETQYF. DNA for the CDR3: TGCAGCGTTGACGGGATCCAAGAGACCCAGTACTTC.

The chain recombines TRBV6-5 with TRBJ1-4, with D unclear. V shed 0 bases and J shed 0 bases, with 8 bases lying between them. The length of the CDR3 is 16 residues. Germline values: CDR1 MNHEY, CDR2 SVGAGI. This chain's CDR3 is CASSYSFSATNEKLFF. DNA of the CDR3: TGTGCCAGCAGTTACTCGTTCAGTGCAACTAATGAAAAACTGTTTTTT.

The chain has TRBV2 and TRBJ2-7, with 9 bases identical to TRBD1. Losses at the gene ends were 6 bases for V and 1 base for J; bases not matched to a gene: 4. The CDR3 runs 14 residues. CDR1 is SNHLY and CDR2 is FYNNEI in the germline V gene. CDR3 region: CASRQGTGSYEQYF. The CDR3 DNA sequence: TGTGCCAGCAGGCAGGGGACAGGGTCCTACGAGCAGTACTTC.

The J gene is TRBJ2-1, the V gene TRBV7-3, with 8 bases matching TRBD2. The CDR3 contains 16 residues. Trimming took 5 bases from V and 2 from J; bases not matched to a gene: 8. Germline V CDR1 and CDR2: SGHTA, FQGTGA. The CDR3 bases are TGTGCCAGCAGCCCGGGGTCGGGAGGGACCTACAATGAGCAGTTCTTC. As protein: CASSPGSGGTYNEQFF.

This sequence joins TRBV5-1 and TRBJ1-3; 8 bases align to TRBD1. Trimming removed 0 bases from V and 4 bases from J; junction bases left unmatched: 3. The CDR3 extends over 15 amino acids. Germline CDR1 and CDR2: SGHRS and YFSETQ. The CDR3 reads CASSLGQGLGNTIYF. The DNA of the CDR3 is TGCGCCAGCAGCTTGGGACAGGGGCTGGGAAACACCATATATTTT.

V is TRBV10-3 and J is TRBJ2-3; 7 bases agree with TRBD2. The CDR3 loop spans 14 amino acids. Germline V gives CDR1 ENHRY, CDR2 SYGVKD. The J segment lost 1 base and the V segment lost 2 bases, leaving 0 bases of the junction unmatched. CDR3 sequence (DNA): TGTGCCATCAGTGAGGCGGGGGGCACAGATACGCAGTATTTT. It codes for CAISEAGGTDTQYF.

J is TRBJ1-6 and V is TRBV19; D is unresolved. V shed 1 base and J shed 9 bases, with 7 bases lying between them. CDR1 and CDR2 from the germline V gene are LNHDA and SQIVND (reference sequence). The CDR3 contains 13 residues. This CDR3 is CASSIAGVSPLHF. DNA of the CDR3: TGTGCCAGTAGTATAGCCGGGGTTTCACCCCTCCACTTT.

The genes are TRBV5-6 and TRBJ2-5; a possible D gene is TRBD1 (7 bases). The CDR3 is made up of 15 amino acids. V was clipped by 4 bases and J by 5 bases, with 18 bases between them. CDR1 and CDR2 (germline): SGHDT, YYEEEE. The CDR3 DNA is TGTGCCAGCAGCGGTAAAGGGGGCCGGGGGGAGACCCAGTACTTC. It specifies CASSGKGGRGETQYF.

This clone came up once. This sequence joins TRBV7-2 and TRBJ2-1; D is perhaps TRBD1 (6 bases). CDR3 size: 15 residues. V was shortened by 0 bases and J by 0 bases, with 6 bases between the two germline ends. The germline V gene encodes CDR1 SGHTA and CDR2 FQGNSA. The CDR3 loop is CASSLATGSYNEQFF. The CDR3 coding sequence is TGTGCCAGCAGCTTAGCGACAGGCTCCTACAATGAGCAGTTCTTC.

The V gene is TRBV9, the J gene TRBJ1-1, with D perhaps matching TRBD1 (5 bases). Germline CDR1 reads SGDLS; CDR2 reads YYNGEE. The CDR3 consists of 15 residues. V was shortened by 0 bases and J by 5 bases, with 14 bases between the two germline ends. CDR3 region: CASSVAKGLGTEAFF. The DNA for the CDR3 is TGTGCCAGCAGCGTAGCGAAGGGGCTTGGGACTGAAGCTTTCTTT.

CDR3 amino acids: CASSYFGPLGTAKNIQYF. Written as DNA, the CDR3 is TGTGCCAGCAGCTACTTCGGGCCTCTTGGGACAGCTAAAAACATTCAGTACTTC. This chain connects TRBV7-2 to TRBJ2-4; 7 nucleotides agree with TRBD1. The CDR3 totals 18 residues. Germline CDR1 reads SGHTA; CDR2 reads FQGNSA. Trimming removed 4 bases from V and 4 bases from J; junction bases left unmatched: 16.

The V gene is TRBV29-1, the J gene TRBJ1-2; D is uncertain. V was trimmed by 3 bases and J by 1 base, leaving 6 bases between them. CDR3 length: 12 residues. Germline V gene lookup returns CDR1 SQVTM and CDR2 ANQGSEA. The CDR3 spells CSVEGNNYGYTF. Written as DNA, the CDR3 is TGCAGCGTTGAGGGGAATAACTATGGCTACACCTTC.

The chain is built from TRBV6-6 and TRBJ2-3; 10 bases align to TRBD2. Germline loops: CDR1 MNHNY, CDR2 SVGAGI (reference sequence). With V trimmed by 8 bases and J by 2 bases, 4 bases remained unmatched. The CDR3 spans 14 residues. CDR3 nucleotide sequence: TGTGCCAGCCGACTAGCGGGTGACACAGATACGCAGTATTTT. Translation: CASRLAGDTDTQYF.